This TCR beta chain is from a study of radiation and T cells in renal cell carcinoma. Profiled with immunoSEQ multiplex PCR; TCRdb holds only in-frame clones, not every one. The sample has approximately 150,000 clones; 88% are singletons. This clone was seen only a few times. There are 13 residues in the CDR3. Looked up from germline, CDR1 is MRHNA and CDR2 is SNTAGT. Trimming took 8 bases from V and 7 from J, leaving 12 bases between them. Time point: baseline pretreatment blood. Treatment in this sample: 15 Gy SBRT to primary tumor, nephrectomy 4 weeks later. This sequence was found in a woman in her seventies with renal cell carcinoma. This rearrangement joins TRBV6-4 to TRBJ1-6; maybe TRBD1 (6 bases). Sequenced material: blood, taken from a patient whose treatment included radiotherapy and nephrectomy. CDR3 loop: CASRDIGNSPLHF. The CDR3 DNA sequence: TGTGCCAGCCGGGACATTGGGAATTCACCCCTCCACTTT.